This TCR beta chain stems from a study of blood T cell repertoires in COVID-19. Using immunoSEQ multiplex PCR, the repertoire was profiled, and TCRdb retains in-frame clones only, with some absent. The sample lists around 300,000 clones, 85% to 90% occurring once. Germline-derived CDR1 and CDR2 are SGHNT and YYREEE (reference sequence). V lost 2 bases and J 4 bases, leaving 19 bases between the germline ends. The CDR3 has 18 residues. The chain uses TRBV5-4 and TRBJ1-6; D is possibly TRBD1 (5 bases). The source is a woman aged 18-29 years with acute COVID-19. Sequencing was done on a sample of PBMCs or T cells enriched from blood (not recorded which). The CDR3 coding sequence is TGTGCCAGCAGCTTCTCGGTGAGGGGAGGACTGTATAATTCACCCCTCCACTTT. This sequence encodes CASSFSVRGGLYNSPLHF.